This TCR beta chain was retrieved from a study of regulatory T cells in long-lasting Graves disease. Documented time point: persistent/refractory GD, antithyroid drugs over 5 years with positive TRAb. The TCR library used RNA extracted from PBMCs. Germline V CDR1 and CDR2: SEHNR, FQNEAQ (reference sequence). Between the trimmed V and J ends, which lost 11 bases and 2 bases, there was a span of 16 bases. This CDR3 is 13 amino acids long. Details on this clonotype: Antigen specificity is unknown.

General study findings and limits: Favored gene segments in persistent disease were TRBV28, TRBJ1-2 and TRBJ2-5. The analysis examined peripheral blood only and excluded thyroid tissue.

Construction of TCR beta libraries relied on iRepertoire HTBI primers and on Arm-PCR targeting CDR3 regions. TCRdb re-called the multiplex PCR reads with MiXCR, one entry per CDR3 protein. This sample has about 460,000 distinct CDR3 sequences, with approximately 23% found just once. The receptor was derived from a female donor with Graves disease. The chain combines TRBV7-9 with TRBJ2-7, with D possibly matching TRBD2 (7 bases). Sequences were derived from peripheral blood mononuclear cells (PBMCs), sampled when the disease was refractory, from a patient treated with antithyroid drugs. This chain's CDR3 is CAGGGLETYEQYF. The CDR3, as DNA: TGTGCCGGGGGGGGGCTAGAAACCTACGAGCAGTACTTC.